This TCR beta chain was observed in a study of shared clonotypes between healthy human individuals. Study results and limitations: In the sorted subsets, rarefaction showed sequencing was incomplete despite large depth.

Germline V lookup: CDR1 SSHAT, CDR2 FNYEAQ (reference sequence). The CDR3 spans 15 residues. Worth noting for this clone: As yet, its antigen is unknown. Germline is not matched at one junction end, which may reflect a read error.

Produced via immunoSEQ multiplex PCR; TCRdb's table is partial and in-frame only. The data show about 980,000 clones, around three quarters seen once. This TCR was sampled from a man younger than 30 in good health. J is TRBJ2-7 and V is TRBV7-7; 14 nucleotides line up with TRBD2. What was sequenced was memory CD4+ T cells sorted from blood. Sample subset: CD45RA-negative fraction. CDR3: CASSKGTSGSYEQYF. CDR3 nucleotides: TGTGCTAGCAGCAAGGGGACTAGCGGGAGCTACGAGCAGTACTTC.